This T cell receptor beta chain derives from a study of shared clonotypes between healthy human individuals (TCRdb year 2020). Background on the whole study: The cohort comprised a couple of women and a few men aged 18 to 49 years. To increase sequencing depth and limit assay-specific biases, TCR repertoire library preparation and sequencing were carried out by different laboratories using diverse techniques. Per donor, leukapheresis produced somewhere between about 0.94 and 10 billion PBMCs. To estimate repertoire size and how much clonotype sharing occurs between individuals, the study deeply sequenced the blood TCR repertoires of roughly 5 healthy adults. For each donor, CD4 naive and CD4 memory were each run on three plates, CD8 naive on two plates, and CD8 memory on one plate.

With respect to this clone: Its antigen remains undetermined. Base qualities are not provided; no much larger clone lies one nucleotide away.

Using the deep immunoSEQ assay, TCR CDR3 regions were amplified from genomic DNA by multiplex PCR. Genomic DNA extracted from each cell subset was distributed evenly over all wells of several immunoSEQ 96-well plates, and each plate served as one replicate. For sorted subsets, about 210 ng of genomic DNA, equivalent to roughly 30,000 T cell genomes, went into each replicate PCR. Purified libraries were measured with a Qubit 3.0 fluorometer, size-checked on a Bioanalyzer 2100, and measured again with the KAPA Library Quantification kit. Every immunoSEQ 96-well plate was sequenced on a dedicated single-read 150-cycle Illumina NextSeq 550 flow cell. Per the source publication's procedure: Because the immunoSEQ output included only junctional sequences and no quality scores, the filtering could not be the same as the filtering used for full-length reads. To assign V/J genes and CDR3, sequences were annotated against IMGT germline references using PyIR, a Python wrapper for IgBLAST v1.9. Reads were removed for weak V/J assignments (E-value above 1e-6), missing CDR3, stop codons, out-of-frame junctions, or ambiguous translated residues. V3J clonotypes were defined as sequences sharing the same inferred V gene, J gene, and CDR3 amino acid sequence. Percentage overlap between repertoires was calculated by dividing the number of shared unique clonotypes by the size of the smaller repertoire. Richness of each repertoire was evaluated using RTK rarefaction, the Chao1 estimator, and Recon v2.1 estimates of unobserved clonotypes. Generation probabilities for all TCRbeta clonotypes obtained by the gDNA method from a handful of donors were computed using OLGA. TCRdb took this table from immuneACCESS and kept in-frame rearrangements with V and J called. Such tables lack part of the clones; where checked against another copy, unresolved V genes explain under half of the gap, and the rest is unexplained. That table is the source of V, J and clone size, and D and trimming were worked out from the DNA. The sample table shows 2 million to 2.5 million clones, and roughly 91% are seen once. The leading ten clones occupy 1.5% to 2% of the sample.

On the study overall, not on this receptor specifically: Roughly 5.2% of naive CD4, 3.5% of naive CD8, approximately 2.2% of memory CD4, and about 0.4% of memory CD8 clonotypes were shared across a handful of donors. Larger estimated clonotype richness was generally found for naive subsets than for memory subsets. The genetic and exposure-history diversity represented was limited by the small number of donors. Compared with non-shared clonotypes, the clonotypes found in all four sorted-subset donors had higher generation probabilities. Pairwise subsampling led to the expectation that sequencing depth would affect the degree of clonotype sharing among donors. Rarefaction of sorted-subset datasets indicated incomplete sequencing despite the large sequencing depth. Only blood was sampled, and tissue TCR repertoires likely differ from those in blood.

V is shortened by 3 bases, J by 7 bases, and the region joining them spans 13 bases. The cysteine opens and the phenylalanine closes a CDR3 of 13 amino acids. The read is trimmed to its CDR3 DNA, 39 bases read in frame from base 1. CDR1 SQVTM and CDR2 ANQGSEA were looked up in the germline V gene. CD8 naive samples were CD45RO-negative cells positively selected for CCR7, giving a CD45RA+CCR7+ population that excluded TemRA cells. Donors were healthy HIV-negative adults with no recently reported acute infections or vaccinations. All donors were Caucasian adults living in Nashville, Tennessee, USA. Blood was obtained by leukapheresis, after which PBMCs were separated by Ficoll-Histopaque density gradient centrifugation and cryopreserved in liquid nitrogen vapor phase. Analytical flow cytometry was used to check the purity and quantity of each magnetically sorted T cell population. From each sorted fraction, genomic DNA was isolated and quantified by UV absorbance on a Nanodrop 2000c.

In this chain, TRBV29-1 is recombined with TRBJ2-1, and possibly TRBD2, on 6 matching bases. Material for sequencing was naive CD8+ T cells from PBMCs. The sample's cell subset or site label is to be understood as: CD45RA+CCR7+. The clonotype was recovered from a man younger than 35 in good health. Some clones in this sample may be carry-over from other donors' samples. CDR3 reads: CSVEEGRYNEQFF. DNA sequence: TGCAGCGTTGAGGAGGGAAGGTATAATGAGCAGTTCTTC.